Presented here are 25 T cell receptor beta chains from one specimen sequenced in a study of Graves' ophthalmopathy and Graves' hyperthyroidism. From RNA, the CDR3 regions of TCR beta chains were amplified and sequenced. HTBI primers primed a first-round RT-PCR, and a second-round multiplex PCR followed. Via MiXCR, TCRdb re-called the multiplex PCR reads, giving one row per CDR3 protein. Of roughly 1.1 million distinct CDR3 sequences in the sample, less than 45% were seen once. Sequencing used peripheral blood or thyroid tissue (not recorded which). These receptor sequences come from an adult man with Graves' hyperthyroidism.

In its sample, this clonotype was seen many times. The V call is TRBV2, the J call TRBJ1-5; TRBD1 matches 7 bases. The trim removed 6 bases at V and 10 bases at J, leaving 9 bases unmatched. Germline assignment: CDR1 SNHLY and CDR2 FYNNEI. The CDR3 runs to 13 residues. In DNA form, the CDR3 reads TGTGCCAGCAGGTGGGACAGCAATGGTCCCCAGCATTTT. Its protein is CASRWDSNGPQHF. The entire variable domain, with the rest obtained from reference TRBV2 and TRBJ1-5, is as follows: EPEVTQTPSHQVTQMGQEVILRCVPISNHLYFYWYRQILGQKVEFLVSFYNNEISEKSEIFDDQFSVERPDGSNFTLKIRSTKLEDSAMYFCASRWDSNGPQHFGDGTRLSIL.

This clonotype was counted ten times or more. V and J are TRBV19 and TRBJ1-5; D is ambiguous. The CDR3 runs to 14 residues. The V gene's germline CDR1 is LNHDA and CDR2 SQIVND (reference sequence). V was pared by 8 bases and J by 0 bases, with 11 bases between. The CDR3 reads CASGLAFSNQPQHF. CDR3 sequence (DNA): TGTGCCAGTGGGCTGGCGTTTAGCAATCAGCCCCAGCATTTT.

As regards this clonotype: Germline and junction disagree at one end, which may indicate a read error. The chain links TRBV4-3 to TRBJ2-7, with D possibly being TRBD1 (6 bases). The CDR3 length is 16 residues. Looked up from germline, CDR1 is LGHNA and CDR2 is YSLEER. The CDR3 reads CASSQEPRGNTGELYF. Here the CDR3 DNA reads TGCGCCAGCAGCCAAGAGCCCAGGGGTAACACCGGGGAGCTGTACTTC.

This clonotype was counted many times. The chain uses TRBV20-1 and TRBJ2-5, with TRBD2 matching 8 bases. CDR1 and CDR2 from the germline V gene are DFQATT and SNEGSKA (reference sequence). The V gene end was trimmed by 5 bases and the J gene end by 5 bases; junction bases not matched to a gene: 13. The CDR3 is made up of 15 amino acids. In DNA, the CDR3 is TGCAGTGCTTATGACGGGAGGGTTGTGCGTGAGACCCAGTACTTC. It yields the protein CSAYDGRVVRETQYF.

This clonotype was recorded many times. V usage is TRBV12-3 or TRBV12-4 and J usage is TRBJ1-4; D perhaps matches TRBD1 (5 bases). The germline V and J ends were trimmed by 4 bases and 5 bases, with 8 bases remaining between them. The CDR3 is 13 amino acids. The CDR3 DNA follows: TGTGCCAGCAGTTCCGGGGCAAATGAAAAACTGTTTTTT. Its protein product is CASSSGANEKLFF.

V usage is TRBV30 and J usage is TRBJ1-1; D is undetermined. V lost 2 bases and J lost 5, with 12 bases in between. Per the germline V gene, CDR1 is GTSNPN and CDR2 is SVGIG (reference sequence). The CDR3 runs 13 residues. The CDR3 reads CAWSRMGLTEAFF. The DNA for the CDR3 is TGTGCCTGGAGTCGTATGGGCTTAACTGAAGCTTTCTTT.

The chain has TRBV12-3 or TRBV12-4 and TRBJ1-3; 9 bases are a match to TRBD1. V gave up 4 bases and J gave up 2 bases; unmatched junction bases: 6. The CDR3 is 16 residues long. DNA for the CDR3: TGTGCCAGCAGTTCCTCTAGGGACAGGGCTGGAAACACCATATATTTT. This codes for CASSSSRDRAGNTIYF.

The table lists this clonotype with a count of one. V is TRBV29-1 and J is TRBJ2-7; 7 bases align to TRBD1. The CDR3 covers 11 residues. Germline CDR1 is SQVTM and CDR2 is ANQGSEA. V trimming: 8 bases; J trimming: 5 bases; junction bases outside the gene matches: 6. The CDR3 spells CSPGQIHEQYF. The CDR3 coding sequence is TGCAGCCCGGGACAGATCCACGAGCAGTACTTC.

This clonotype was picked up a small number of times. This sequence joins TRBV10-2 and TRBJ1-1; perhaps TRBD1 as D (5 bases). Trimming cost V 2 bases and J 0 bases, with 13 bases left between them. This CDR3 has 16 residues. The germline gives CDR1 WSHSY, CDR2 SAAADI. CDR3 bases: TGCGCCAGCAGTGAGCCGGGACGGACCCTGAACACTGAAGCTTTCTTT. Amino acid sequence: CASSEPGRTLNTEAFF.

This clonotype was recorded many times. One end of the junction varies from germline; a read error may be responsible. The rearrangement joins TRBV7-9 to TRBJ1-2; 9 nucleotides match TRBD1. This CDR3 has 10 amino acids. The V gene's germline CDR1 is SEHNR and CDR2 FQNEAQ (reference sequence). The CDR3 is CASRPTGGSF. The CDR3 DNA is TGTGCCAGCAGACCGACAGGGGGGAGCTTC.

This clonotype was counted a few times. V is TRBV7-3 and J is TRBJ2-6; unclear D gene. Germline assignment: CDR1 SGHTA and CDR2 FQGTGA. Trimming took 8 bases from V and 2 from J, leaving 7 bases between them. The CDR3 covers 13 residues. Written as DNA, the CDR3 is TGTGCCAGCCTGCGCACTGGGGCCAACGTCCTGACTTTC. Its translation: CASLRTGANVLTF.

This clonotype showed up just a few times. The chain has TRBV5-4 and TRBJ1-1; TRBD1 agrees at 12 bases. CDR1 SGHNT and CDR2 YYREEE come from the germline V gene (reference sequence). Trimming cost V 5 bases and J 0 bases; bases outside gene matches: 8. This CDR3 is 17 amino acids long. CDR3 loop: CASSRRGQGAMNTEAFF. The CDR3 bases are TGTGCCAGCAGTCGCCGGGGACAGGGGGCAATGAACACTGAAGCTTTCTTT. The variable domain in full, with the rest retrieved from reference TRBV5-4 and TRBJ1-1, is ETGVTQSPTHLIKTRGQQVTLRCSSQSGHNTVSWYQQALGQGPQFIFQYYREEENGRGNFPPRFSGLQFPNYSSELNVNALELDDSALYLCASSRRGQGAMNTEAFFGQGTRLTVV.

This sequence joins TRBV7-3 and TRBJ1-1, with 9 nucleotides matching TRBD1. V lost 5 bases to trimming and J lost 9 bases; unmatched junction nucleotides: 7. This CDR3 spans 13 amino acids. Germline loops: CDR1 SGHTA, CDR2 FQGTGA. The CDR3 here is CASSTRQGGKAFF. The DNA for the CDR3 is TGTGCCAGCAGCACCCGACAGGGGGGAAAAGCTTTCTTT.

This clonotype was detected ten times or more. The chain recombines TRBV11-2 with TRBJ1-6; D might be TRBD1 (6 bases). V was trimmed by 4 bases and J by 0 bases, leaving 13 bases between them. The CDR3 extends over 17 amino acids. Germline lookup yields CDR1 SGHAT and CDR2 FQNNGV. The CDR3 here is CASSSTTGSSYNSPLHF. CDR3 bases: TGTGCCAGCAGCTCCACGACAGGCAGCTCCTATAATTCACCCCTCCACTTT.

This clonotype appeared many times. The CDR3 sequence: CSVVRGARNTEAFF. The CDR3 nucleotides are TGCAGCGTTGTTCGGGGGGCGCGGAACACTGAAGCTTTCTTT. The chain couples TRBV29-1 to TRBJ1-1; possible D gene TRBD1, 6 bases. CDR1 and CDR2 from the germline V gene are SQVTM and ANQGSEA. V lost 4 bases to trimming and J lost 1 base, with 13 bases between them. The CDR3 totals 14 residues.

In its sample, this clonotype was seen a few times. The rearrangement uses TRBV12-3 or TRBV12-4 and TRBJ1-1; D might be TRBD1 (5 bases). Trimming took 4 bases from V and 3 from J, leaving 15 bases between them. This CDR3 region has 15 residues. This CDR3 reads CASSYGGGKDTEAFF. CDR3 in DNA: TGTGCCAGCAGTTATGGGGGGGGGAAGGACACTGAAGCTTTCTTT.

The chain employs TRBV19 and TRBJ1-3, with unresolved D. Trimming left V 5 bases short and J 4 bases short, with 15 bases between. The CDR3 runs to 15 residues. CDR1 LNHDA and CDR2 SQIVND come from the germline V gene (reference sequence). The DNA for the CDR3 is TGTGCCAGTAGTGTGATACAGTTCACCGGAAACACCATATATTTT. Translated, it gives CASSVIQFTGNTIYF.

V is TRBV29-1 and J is TRBJ1-1, with D maybe TRBD1 (6 bases). The ends were cut back, 7 bases at V and 5 bases at J, with 8 bases in the middle. Germline assignment: CDR1 SQVTM and CDR2 ANQGSEA. The CDR3 runs 10 residues. CDR3 protein: CSGQGTEAFF. CDR3 sequence (DNA): TGCAGCGGCCAGGGGACTGAAGCTTTCTTT.

As to this clonotype: As the CDR3 is not closed by the conserved phenylalanine or tryptophan, this likely results from a read error. The chain joins TRBV6-1 to TRBJ1-6; D is unclear. Germline V gene lookup returns CDR1 MNHNS and CDR2 SASEGT. V gave up 6 bases and J gave up 4 bases, with 13 bases separating them. The CDR3 consists of 15 residues. The CDR3 sequence: CASSTGLGYNSPLHL. CDR3 nucleotide sequence: TGTGCCAGCAGCACCGGACTGGGGTATAATTCACCCCTCCACCTT.

Here the CDR3 reads CAGTSPAAGAQETQYF. CDR3 bases: TGTGCCGGTACCTCCCCCGCGGCAGGAGCTCAAGAGACCCAGTACTTC. V gene TRBV7-9 combines with J gene TRBJ2-5; D gene unclear. Trimming removed 11 bases from V and 2 bases from J, with 24 bases in between. This CDR3 contains 16 residues. Germline V lookup: CDR1 SEHNR, CDR2 FQNEAQ (reference sequence).

This clonotype was seen repeatedly, ten times or more. This CDR3 reads CASSQDGGGGGHGYTF. The CDR3 DNA is TGCGCCAGCAGCCAAGATGGGGGTGGCGGGGGGCATGGCTACACCTTC. The chain carries TRBV4-3 and TRBJ1-2; a possible D gene is TRBD1 (6 bases). V was shortened by 0 bases and J by 6 bases, with 17 bases between the two germline ends. CDR1 LGHNA and CDR2 YSLEER come from the germline V gene. The CDR3 consists of 16 residues.

The chain uses TRBV20-1 and TRBJ2-5, with 12 positions matching TRBD2. Trimming took 5 bases from V and 6 from J; bases not matched to a gene: 4. Germline values: CDR1 DFQATT, CDR2 SNEGSKA (reference sequence). The CDR3 contains 13 residues. Here the CDR3 reads CSASTSGSQTQYF. Written as DNA, the CDR3 is TGCAGTGCTTCGACTAGCGGGAGCCAGACCCAGTACTTC.

This chain connects TRBV11-2 to TRBJ2-5; no clear D gene. The CDR3 totals 15 residues. Per germline, CDR1 SGHAT and CDR2 FQNNGV. Between the trimmed V and J ends, which lost 5 bases and 6 bases, there was a span of 19 bases. CDR3 nucleotide sequence: TGTGCCAGCAGCGTTGAAGGCCTCCGCGATAAGACCCAGTACTTC. Residues: CASSVEGLRDKTQYF. Based on the CDR3 plus reference TRBV11-2 and TRBJ2-5, the full variable domain is EAGVAQSPRYKIIEKRQSVAFWCNPISGHATLYWYQQILGQGPKLLIQFQNNGVVDDSQLPKDRFSAERLKGVDSTLKIQPAKLEDSAVYLCASSVEGLRDKTQYFGPGTRLLVL.

The chain links TRBV6-5 to TRBJ1-2, with 7 bases aligning to TRBD1. Trimming removed 0 bases from V and 8 bases from J; junction bases left unmatched: 18. Germline V lookup: CDR1 MNHEY, CDR2 SVGAGI. CDR3 length: 18 amino acids. The CDR3 sequence is CASSYSDRRVNRGVGYTF. CDR3 bases: TGTGCCAGCAGTTACTCCGACAGAAGGGTTAACAGGGGAGTCGGCTACACCTTC.

This clonotype was detected ten times or more. The chain combines TRBV6-5 with TRBJ2-5; maybe TRBD2 (5 bases). The V gene's germline CDR1 is MNHEY and CDR2 SVGAGI. Trimming pared 0 bases from V and 9 bases from J, leaving 8 bases between. The CDR3 consists of 12 residues. The DNA for the CDR3 is TGTGCCAGCAGTTACTCACCCGGGGCCCAGTACTTC. Protein: CASSYSPGAQYF.